The next 3 T cell receptor beta chains were all read from a single sample in a study of T cells after yellow fever vaccination. One entry per CDR3 protein results from TCRdb running MiXCR on the 5' RACE reads. The table shows approximately 510,000 distinct CDR3 sequences, with roughly a fifth occurring only once. The sample here was PBMCs, taken 21 days after the first yellow fever vaccination. These TCRs come from a man younger than 30 who received the YFV17D yellow fever vaccine.

The rearrangement links TRBV7-2 to TRBJ2-1, with TRBD2 matching 8 bases. CDR1 and CDR2 from the germline V gene are SGHTA and FQGNSA. V gave up 5 bases and J gave up 4 bases; unmatched junction bases: 10. This CDR3 has 16 residues. The CDR3 loop reads CASSPRRPSGYNEQFF. DNA for the CDR3: TGTGCCAGCAGCCCCCGCCGGCCTAGCGGGTACAATGAGCAGTTCTTC.

This chain connects TRBV29-1 to TRBJ1-2; 12 bases are shared with TRBD1. V lost 3 bases to trimming and J lost 7 bases; unmatched junction nucleotides: 9. The CDR3 loop spans 15 amino acids. The germline CDR1 and CDR2 sequences are SQVTM and ANQGSEA. CDR3 region: CSVEKAWDRGPGYTF. As DNA, the CDR3 is TGCAGCGTTGAGAAGGCATGGGACAGGGGGCCTGGCTACACCTTC.

CDR3 sequence reads: CASSLISFYGYTF. DNA of the CDR3: TGTGCCAGCAGCTTAATCTCTTTTTATGGCTACACCTTC. This rearrangement joins TRBV7-8 to TRBJ1-2; D call uncertain. The CDR3 is 13 residues long. Germline V gene data show CDR1 as SGHVS and CDR2 as FQNEAQ. V was cut by 2 bases and J by 5 bases, with 9 bases left in between.